The 24 T cell receptor beta chains presented below share a single source sample, sequenced in a study of blood T cells in healthy people across ages. A sample-barcoded 5' primer and a J-beta primer mix were used in a second PCR of roughly 6 to 11 cycles. Using its own MiXCR run on the 5' RACE reads, TCRdb lists one record per CDR3 protein. The table shows around 1,500,000 distinct CDR3 sequences, with around 39% occurring only once. Sequences were obtained from blood. These receptors were obtained from a woman aged 18 to 35 in good health.

This clonotype occurred a few times. The chain combines TRBV28 with TRBJ2-6; the D is unclear. The length of the CDR3 is 15 residues. Germline V gene data show CDR1 as MDHEN and CDR2 as SYDVKM. Trimming removed 5 bases from V and 4 bases from J, with 12 bases in between. As DNA, the CDR3 is TGTGCCAGCAGTGACACCCGAGTCGGGGCCAACGTCCTGACTTTC. It translates to CASSDTRVGANVLTF.

In this sample, this clonotype turned up a few times. The V call is TRBV28, the J call TRBJ2-3; TRBD1 or TRBD2 may be the D gene (6 bases each). Trimming removed 2 bases at V and 3 bases at J, with 12 bases between. The CDR3 totals 15 residues. Germline V gene data show CDR1 as MDHEN and CDR2 as SYDVKM. The DNA of the CDR3 is TGTGCCAGCAGTTTACTCGTAGGGGGGACAGATACGCAGTATTTT. Protein product: CASSLLVGGTDTQYF.

V is TRBV9 and J is TRBJ2-3; 8 nucleotides match TRBD2. This CDR3 has 15 residues. Germline-derived CDR1 and CDR2 are SGDLS and YYNGEE. V was clipped by 0 bases and J by 4 bases; unmatched bases: 4. The CDR3 nucleotides are TGTGCCAGCAGCGTAGTTTCGGGGGGGGCAGATACGCAGTATTTT. It specifies CASSVVSGGADTQYF. Together with reference TRBV9 and TRBJ2-3, the CDR3 gives the full variable domain: DSGVTQTPKHLITATGQRVTLRCSPRSGDLSVYWYQQSLDQGLQFLIQYYNGEERAKGNILERFSAQQFPDLHSELNLSSLELGDSALYFCASSVVSGGADTQYFGPGTRLTVL.

The chain links TRBV27 to TRBJ2-3; no definite D call. Germline CDR1 is MNHEY and CDR2 is SMNVEV (reference sequence). This CDR3 has 16 amino acids. Trimming took 4 bases from V and 1 from J, leaving 15 bases between them. CDR3 amino acids: CASSYRHAVRTDTQYF. CDR3 nucleotide sequence: TGTGCCAGCAGTTACAGACACGCAGTTCGCACAGATACGCAGTATTTT.

The rearrangement uses TRBV25-1 and TRBJ1-4; 7 nucleotides line up with TRBD1. CDR3 length: 13 residues. Per the germline V gene, CDR1 is MGHDK and CDR2 is SYGVNS. The ends lost 5 bases at V and 8 bases at J; junction bases unmatched: 5. The CDR3 bases are TGTGCCAGCAGTAACTGGGACAGCGAAAAACTGTTTTTT. This translates into CASSNWDSEKLFF.

The chain employs TRBV20-1 and TRBJ1-1; 9 positions match TRBD1. Germline V lookup: CDR1 DFQATT, CDR2 SNEGSKA (reference sequence). With V trimmed by 8 bases and J by 0 bases, 7 bases remained unmatched. The CDR3 length is 14 residues. CDR3 sequence: CSPTGGAVNTEAFF. The CDR3 coding sequence is TGCAGTCCAACAGGGGGCGCGGTGAACACTGAAGCTTTCTTT.

This clonotype has more than one count but fewer than ten. The rearrangement links TRBV20-1 to TRBJ1-1, with D hard to call. CDR3 length: 13 amino acids. Germline V CDR1 and CDR2: DFQATT, SNEGSKA (reference sequence). V lost 6 bases and J 0 bases, leaving 11 bases between the germline ends. The CDR3 here is CSALTELNTEAFF. The CDR3 coding sequence is TGCAGTGCCTTAACAGAATTGAACACTGAAGCTTTCTTT.

This clonotype was seen only a few times. The chain employs TRBV2 and TRBJ2-7; D gene unclear. From germline, CDR1 is SNHLY and CDR2 FYNNEI. Trimming shortened V by 3 bases and J by 3 bases, and 9 bases separated the two germline ends. The CDR3 has 13 amino acids. The CDR3 loop is CASSDDTGYEQYF. The CDR3 DNA follows: TGTGCCAGCAGTGACGACACGGGCTACGAGCAGTACTTC.

This chain links TRBV7-8 with TRBJ1-6; the match to TRBD1 covers 7 bases. The V segment lost 5 bases and the J segment 7 bases; nucleotides outside the gene matches: 17. From germline, CDR1 is SGHVS and CDR2 FQNEAQ. This CDR3 spans 18 amino acids. CDR3 in DNA: TGTGCCAGCAGCACTACTCGGGACAGCGTACAACCGAATTCACCCCTCCACTTT. Translated, it gives CASSTTRDSVQPNSPLHF. Using reference TRBV7-8 and TRBJ1-6 for the parts outside the CDR3, the full variable domain is GAGVSQSPRYKVAKRGQDVALRCDPISGHVSLFWYQQALGQGPEFLTYFQNEAQLDKSGLPSDRFFAERPEGSVSTLKIQRTQQEDSAVYLCASSTTRDSVQPNSPLHFGNGTRLTVT.

The V and J genes are TRBV18 and TRBJ1-2, with 10 positions matching TRBD1. CDR3 length equals 18 residues. The V gene's germline CDR1 is KGHSH and CDR2 LQKENI. The J segment lost 0 bases and the V segment lost 4 bases, leaving 11 bases of the junction unmatched. This CDR3 is CASSLTTGGEFTNYGYTF. CDR3 coding DNA: TGTGCCAGCTCACTTACGACAGGGGGCGAATTTACTAACTATGGCTACACCTTC.

The DNA for the CDR3 is TGTGCCAGTCGCCCTGGGCTGCGGGAGTCAGAGACCCAGTTCTTC. Translated: CASRPGLRESETQFF. This chain joins TRBV2 and TRBJ2-1; 7 bases match TRBD2. With 9 bases clipped from V and 13 bases from J, the junction kept 21 bases outside the gene matches. The CDR3 runs 15 residues. Germline CDR1 SNHLY, CDR2 FYNNEI.

Concerning this clonotype itself: At one end, the junction sequence differs from germline, possibly due to a read error. The chain links TRBV27 to TRBJ2-1; D is ambiguous. This CDR3 is 12 amino acids long. Germline assignment: CDR1 MNHEY and CDR2 SMNVEV (reference sequence). The CDR3 spells CASKDPYDEQFF. DNA for the CDR3: TGTGCCAGCAAGGACCCCTACGATGAGCAGTTCTTC.

This clonotype was observed a single time. At one boundary the junction diverges from the germline segment, which might be a read error. The rearrangement links TRBV4-1 to TRBJ2-4; tentative D call: TRBD1 (5 bases). The end of the DNA is better explained by TRBJ2-7, so the J call may be wrong. Germline V CDR1 and CDR2: MGHRA, YSYEKL. The CDR3 runs 13 residues. The CDR3 is CAGSPRAGIEQYF. For the CDR3, the DNA is TGCGCCGGCAGCCCACGGGCAGGGATCGAGCAGTACTTC.

The CDR3 sequence is CSATSSGANQETQYF. CDR3 bases: TGCAGTGCCACTTCCAGCGGGGCGAACCAAGAGACCCAGTACTTC. This chain links TRBV20-1 with TRBJ2-5; 7 nucleotides align to TRBD2. Germline V gene lookup returns CDR1 DFQATT and CDR2 SNEGSKA (reference sequence). The CDR3 covers 15 residues. With 6 bases clipped from V and 0 bases from J, the junction kept 10 bases outside the gene matches.

This clonotype has just a few counts. This sequence joins TRBV5-1 and TRBJ2-2, with 9 bases aligning to TRBD2. The CDR3 spans 16 residues. The germline CDR1 and CDR2 sequences are SGHRS and YFSETQ. The V segment lost 4 bases and the J segment 2 bases; nucleotides outside the gene matches: 6. The DNA of the CDR3 is TGCGCCAGCAGCCCCCGACTAGCGGAAAACACCGGGGAGCTGTTTTTT. It is translated as CASSPRLAENTGELFF. The full variable domain, rest sourced from reference TRBV5-1 and TRBJ2-2, is KAGVTQTPRYLIKTRGQQVTLSCSPISGHRSVSWYQQTPGQGLQFLFEYFSETQRNKGNFPGRFSGRQFSNSRSEMNVSTLELGDSALYLCASSPRLAENTGELFFGEGSRLTVL.

The rearrangement links TRBV20-1 to TRBJ2-2, with D unresolved. This CDR3 spans 16 amino acids. Germline loops: CDR1 DFQATT, CDR2 SNEGSKA (reference sequence). Trimming took 0 bases from V and 1 from J, leaving 12 bases between them. Here the CDR3 DNA reads TGCAGTGCTAGAGATCTGGGAAAGGGGAACACCGGGGAGCTGTTTTTT. It specifies CSARDLGKGNTGELFF.

The CDR3 coding sequence is TGTGCCAGCAGCCCCCAGGGTAGGGGTCCGTCCCAGCCCCAGCATTTT. It specifies CASSPQGRGPSQPQHF. The chain carries TRBV14 and TRBJ1-5; D might be TRBD1 (5 bases). The CDR3 has 16 residues. Trimming shortened V by 4 bases and J by 7 bases, and 20 bases separated the two germline ends. Germline V CDR1 and CDR2: SGHDN, FVKESK.

This chain uses TRBV10-3 with TRBJ1-2; no definite D call. This CDR3 comprises 15 residues. Looked up from germline, CDR1 is ENHRY and CDR2 is SYGVKD. The germline V and J ends were trimmed by 6 bases and 2 bases, with 16 bases remaining between them. The CDR3 nucleotides read TGTGCCATCAGCGGACCCGACCTAGGGAACTATGGCTACACCTTC. Amino acids: CAISGPDLGNYGYTF.

To note about this clonotype: Sequence at one end of the junction differs from germline and may be a read error. The chain recombines TRBV5-1 with TRBJ2-3, with a tentative D call TRBD2 (6 bases). Germline CDR1 and CDR2: SGHRS and YFSETQ. This CDR3 is 15 amino acids long. CDR3: CASSPIGGSTDMQYF. The CDR3 DNA is TGCGCCAGCAGCCCGATCGGGGGTAGCACAGATATGCAGTATTTT.

The V call is TRBV12-3 or TRBV12-4, the J call TRBJ2-1; 7 nucleotides align to TRBD2. The closer fit of TRBJ2-7 to the DNA end suggests the J call may be wrong. The CDR3 runs 17 residues. The CDR3, as DNA: TGTGCCAGCAGTTTACAGGTCGGGAGGCTCTCCTACAATGAGCAGTACTTC. Translation: CASSLQVGRLSYNEQYF.

The V call is TRBV28, the J call TRBJ2-6, with 9 bases lining up with TRBD2. Germline V gives CDR1 MDHEN, CDR2 SYDVKM. V trimming: 8 bases; J trimming: 0 bases; junction bases outside the gene matches: 8. The CDR3 runs 17 residues. CDR3 sequence (DNA): TGTGCCAGCCGGTCGGCGGGGGGGAACTCTGGGGCCAACGTCCTGACTTTC. Its translation: CASRSAGGNSGANVLTF.

This rearrangement joins TRBV20-1 to TRBJ2-7; D might be TRBD2 (6 bases). Trimming took off 2 bases at V and 1 base at J, with 15 bases between the two ends. The CDR3 is 15 residues long. The germline gives CDR1 DFQATT, CDR2 SNEGSKA (reference sequence). This CDR3 reads CSARKPYGGSYEQYF. CDR3 nucleotides: TGCAGTGCTAGAAAGCCCTATGGGGGGTCCTACGAGCAGTACTTC.

The chain recombines TRBV20-1 with TRBJ1-2, with D maybe TRBD1 (5 bases). The germline CDR1 and CDR2 sequences are DFQATT and SNEGSKA (reference sequence). The V and J ends lost 6 bases and 0 bases respectively, with 11 bases between them. The length of the CDR3 is 13 residues. The CDR3 DNA reads TGCAGTGCCCAGACAGTAGCTAACTATGGCTACACCTTC. Translation gives CSAQTVANYGYTF.

This clonotype appeared once. It may be a read error: a sequence one base away is much more abundant. The chain couples TRBV10-3 to TRBJ2-5; maybe TRBD1 (5 bases). V dropped 10 bases and J dropped 5 bases, with 11 bases sitting between them. The germline V gene has CDR1 ENHRY and CDR2 SYGVKD. The CDR3 length is 11 residues. CDR3 loop: CARGGWETQYF. DNA for the CDR3: TGTGCCAGGGGCGGATGGGAGACCCAGTACTTC.